This paragraph covers one TCR beta chain sequence. This entry belongs to a study of shared clonotypes between healthy human individuals. In the study overall: Three plates were used per donor for CD4 naive, three for CD4 memory, two for CD8 naive and one for CD8 memory.

Using immunoSEQ multiplex PCR, the repertoire was profiled, and TCRdb retains in-frame clones only, with some absent. The table lists roughly 1,800,000 clones, about 95% of them singletons, with approximately 1.2% in the top ten. CD45RO-negative, CCR7-positively selected cells formed the naive CD8 fraction, excluding terminally differentiated effector memory CD45RA+ cells. There are 16 residues in the CDR3. The TCR sequence derives from a man in his late teens or twenties in good health. Sequenced: naive CD8+ T cells sorted from blood. The chain links TRBV22-1 to TRBJ1-2. TRBV22-1 is tagged as a pseudogene. The CDR3 region is CPGRYVQARKTYGYTF. CDR3 bases: TGTCCTGGGAGGTATGTGCAAGCGAGAAAGACCTATGGCTACACCTTC.